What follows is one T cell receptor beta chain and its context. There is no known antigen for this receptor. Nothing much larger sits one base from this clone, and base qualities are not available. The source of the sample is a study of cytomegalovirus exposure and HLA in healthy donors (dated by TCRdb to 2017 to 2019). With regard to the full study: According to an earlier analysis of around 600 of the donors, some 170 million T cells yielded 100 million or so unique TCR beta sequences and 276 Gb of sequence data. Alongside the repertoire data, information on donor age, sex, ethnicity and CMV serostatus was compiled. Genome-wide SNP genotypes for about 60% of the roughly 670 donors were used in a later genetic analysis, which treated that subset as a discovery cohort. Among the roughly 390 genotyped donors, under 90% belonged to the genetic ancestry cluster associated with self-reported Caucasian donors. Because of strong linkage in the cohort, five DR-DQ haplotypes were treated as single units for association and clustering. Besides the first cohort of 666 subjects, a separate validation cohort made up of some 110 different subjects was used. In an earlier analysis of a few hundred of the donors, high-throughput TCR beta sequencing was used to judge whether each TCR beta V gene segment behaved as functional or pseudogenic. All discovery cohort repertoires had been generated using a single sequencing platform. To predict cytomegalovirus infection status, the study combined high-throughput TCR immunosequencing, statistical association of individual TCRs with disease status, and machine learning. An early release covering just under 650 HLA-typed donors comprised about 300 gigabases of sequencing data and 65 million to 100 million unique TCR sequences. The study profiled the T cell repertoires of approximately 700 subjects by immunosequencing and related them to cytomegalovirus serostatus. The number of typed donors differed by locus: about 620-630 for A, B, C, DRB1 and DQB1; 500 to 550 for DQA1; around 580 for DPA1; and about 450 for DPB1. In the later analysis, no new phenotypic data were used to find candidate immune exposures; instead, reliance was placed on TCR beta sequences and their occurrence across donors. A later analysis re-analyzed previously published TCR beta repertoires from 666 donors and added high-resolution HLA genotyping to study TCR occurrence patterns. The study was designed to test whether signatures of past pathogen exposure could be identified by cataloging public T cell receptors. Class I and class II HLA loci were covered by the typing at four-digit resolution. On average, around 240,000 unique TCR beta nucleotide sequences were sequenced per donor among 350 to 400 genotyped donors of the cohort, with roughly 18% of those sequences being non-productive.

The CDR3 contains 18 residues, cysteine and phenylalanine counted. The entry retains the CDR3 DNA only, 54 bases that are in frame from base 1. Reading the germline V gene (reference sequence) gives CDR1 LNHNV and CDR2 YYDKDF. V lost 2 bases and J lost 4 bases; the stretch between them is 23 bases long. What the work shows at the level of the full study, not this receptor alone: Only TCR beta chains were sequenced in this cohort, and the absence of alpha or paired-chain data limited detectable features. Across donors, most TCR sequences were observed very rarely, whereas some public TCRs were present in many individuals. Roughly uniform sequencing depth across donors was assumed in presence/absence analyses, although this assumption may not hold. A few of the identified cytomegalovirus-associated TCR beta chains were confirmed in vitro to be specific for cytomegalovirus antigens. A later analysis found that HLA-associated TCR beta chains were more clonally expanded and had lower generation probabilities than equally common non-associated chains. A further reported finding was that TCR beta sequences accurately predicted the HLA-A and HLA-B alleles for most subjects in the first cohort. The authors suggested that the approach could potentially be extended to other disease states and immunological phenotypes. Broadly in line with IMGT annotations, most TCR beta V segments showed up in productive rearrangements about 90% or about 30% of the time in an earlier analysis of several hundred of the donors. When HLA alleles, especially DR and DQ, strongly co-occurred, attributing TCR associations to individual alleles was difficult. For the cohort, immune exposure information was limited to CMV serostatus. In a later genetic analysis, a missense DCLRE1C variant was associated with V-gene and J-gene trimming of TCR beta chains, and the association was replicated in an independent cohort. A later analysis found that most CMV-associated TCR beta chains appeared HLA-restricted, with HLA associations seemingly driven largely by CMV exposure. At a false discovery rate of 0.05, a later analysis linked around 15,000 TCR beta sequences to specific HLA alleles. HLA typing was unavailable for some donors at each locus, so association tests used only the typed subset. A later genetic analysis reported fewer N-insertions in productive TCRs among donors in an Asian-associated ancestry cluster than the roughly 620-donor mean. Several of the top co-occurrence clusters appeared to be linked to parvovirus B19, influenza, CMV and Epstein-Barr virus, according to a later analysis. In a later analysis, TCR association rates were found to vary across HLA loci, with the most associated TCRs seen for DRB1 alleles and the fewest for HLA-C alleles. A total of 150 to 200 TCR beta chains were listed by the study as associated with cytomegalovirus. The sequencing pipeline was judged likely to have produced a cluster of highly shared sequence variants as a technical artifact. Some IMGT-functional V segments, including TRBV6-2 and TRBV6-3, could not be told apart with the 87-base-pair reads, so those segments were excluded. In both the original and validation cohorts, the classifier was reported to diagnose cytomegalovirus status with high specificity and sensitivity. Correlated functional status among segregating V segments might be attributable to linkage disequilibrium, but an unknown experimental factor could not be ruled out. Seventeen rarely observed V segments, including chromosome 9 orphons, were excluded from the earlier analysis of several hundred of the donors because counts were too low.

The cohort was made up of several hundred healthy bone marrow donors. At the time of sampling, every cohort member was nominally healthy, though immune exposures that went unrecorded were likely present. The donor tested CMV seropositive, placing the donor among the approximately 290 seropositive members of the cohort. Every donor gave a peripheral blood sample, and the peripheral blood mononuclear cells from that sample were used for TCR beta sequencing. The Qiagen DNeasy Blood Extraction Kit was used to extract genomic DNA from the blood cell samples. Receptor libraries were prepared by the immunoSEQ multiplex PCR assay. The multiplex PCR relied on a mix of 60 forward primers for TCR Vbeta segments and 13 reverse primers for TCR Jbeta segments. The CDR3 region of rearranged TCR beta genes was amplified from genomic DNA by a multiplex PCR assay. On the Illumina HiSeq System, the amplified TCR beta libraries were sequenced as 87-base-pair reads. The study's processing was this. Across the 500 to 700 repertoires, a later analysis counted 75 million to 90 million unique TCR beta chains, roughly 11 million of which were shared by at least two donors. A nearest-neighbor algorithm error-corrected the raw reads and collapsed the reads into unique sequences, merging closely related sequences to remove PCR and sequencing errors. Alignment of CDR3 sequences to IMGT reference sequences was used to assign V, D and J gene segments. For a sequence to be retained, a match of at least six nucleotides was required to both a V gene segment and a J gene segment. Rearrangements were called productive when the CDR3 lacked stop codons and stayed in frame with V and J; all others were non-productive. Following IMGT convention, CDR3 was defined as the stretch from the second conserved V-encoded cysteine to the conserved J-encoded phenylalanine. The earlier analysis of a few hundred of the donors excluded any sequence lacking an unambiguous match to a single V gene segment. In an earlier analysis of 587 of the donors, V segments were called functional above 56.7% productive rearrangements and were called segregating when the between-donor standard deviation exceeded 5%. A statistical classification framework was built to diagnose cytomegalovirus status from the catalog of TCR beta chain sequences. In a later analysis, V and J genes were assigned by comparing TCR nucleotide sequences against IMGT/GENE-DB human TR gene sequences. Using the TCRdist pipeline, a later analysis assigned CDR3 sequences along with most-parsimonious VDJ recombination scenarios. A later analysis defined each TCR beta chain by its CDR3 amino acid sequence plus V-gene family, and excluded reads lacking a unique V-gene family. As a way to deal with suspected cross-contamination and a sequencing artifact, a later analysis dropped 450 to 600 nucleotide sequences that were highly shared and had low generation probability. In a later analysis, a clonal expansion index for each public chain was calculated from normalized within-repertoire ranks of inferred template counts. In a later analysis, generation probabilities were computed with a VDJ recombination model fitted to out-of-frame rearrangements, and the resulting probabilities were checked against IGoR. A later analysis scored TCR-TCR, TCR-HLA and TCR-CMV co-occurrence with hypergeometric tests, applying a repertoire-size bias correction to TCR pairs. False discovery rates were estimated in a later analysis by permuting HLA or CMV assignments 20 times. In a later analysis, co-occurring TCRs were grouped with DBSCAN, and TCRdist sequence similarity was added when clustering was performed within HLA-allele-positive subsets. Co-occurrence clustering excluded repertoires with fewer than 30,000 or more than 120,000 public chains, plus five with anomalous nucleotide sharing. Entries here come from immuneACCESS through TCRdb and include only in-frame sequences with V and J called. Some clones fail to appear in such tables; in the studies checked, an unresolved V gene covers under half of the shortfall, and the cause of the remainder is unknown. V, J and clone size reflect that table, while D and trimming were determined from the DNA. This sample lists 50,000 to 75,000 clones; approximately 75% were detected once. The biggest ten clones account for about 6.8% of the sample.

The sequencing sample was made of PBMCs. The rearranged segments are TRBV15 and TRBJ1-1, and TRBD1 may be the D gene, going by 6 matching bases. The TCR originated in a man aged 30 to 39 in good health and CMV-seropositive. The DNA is TGTGCCACCAGCAGACCCCGGGTGGGAGGGGGGATGAGCACTGAAGCTTTCTTT. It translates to CATSRPRVGGGMSTEAFF. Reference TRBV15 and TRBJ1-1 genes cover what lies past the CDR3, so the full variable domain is DAMVIQNPRYQVTQFGKPVTLSCSQTLNHNVMYWYQQKSSQAPKLLFHYYDKDFNNEADTPDNFQSRRPNTSFCFLDIRSPGLGDTAMYLCATSRPRVGGGMSTEAFFGQGTRLTVV.